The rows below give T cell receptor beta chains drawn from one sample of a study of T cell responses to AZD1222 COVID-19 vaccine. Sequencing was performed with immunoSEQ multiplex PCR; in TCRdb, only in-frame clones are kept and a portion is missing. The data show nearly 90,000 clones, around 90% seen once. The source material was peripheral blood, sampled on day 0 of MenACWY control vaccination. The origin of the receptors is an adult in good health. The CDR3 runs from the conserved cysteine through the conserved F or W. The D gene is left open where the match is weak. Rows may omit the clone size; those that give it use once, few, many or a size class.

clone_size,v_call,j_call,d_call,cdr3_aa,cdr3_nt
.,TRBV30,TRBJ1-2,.,CAWSSDRFYGYTF,TGTGCCTGGAGTTCCGACAGGTTCTATGGCTACACCTTC
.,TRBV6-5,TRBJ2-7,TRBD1,CASSPPGQATYEQYF,TGTGCCAGCAGTCCCCCGGGACAGGCGACCTACGAGCAGTACTTC
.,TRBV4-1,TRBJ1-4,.,CASSQDSHPDATNEKLFF,TGCGCCAGCAGCCAAGACTCCCACCCCGATGCAACTAATGAAAAACTGTTTTTT
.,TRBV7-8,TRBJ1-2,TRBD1,CASSSGQGRGNYGYTF,TGTGCCAGCAGTTCAGGACAGGGAAGAGGGAACTATGGCTACACCTTC
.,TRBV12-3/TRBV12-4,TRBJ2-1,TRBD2,CASSLRGGQFF,TGTGCCAGCAGCCTGCGGGGGGGGCAGTTCTTC
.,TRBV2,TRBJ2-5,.,CASSQGLAQETQYF,TGTGCCAGCAGCCAGGGTCTAGCCCAAGAGACCCAGTACTTC
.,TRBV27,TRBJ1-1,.,CASSLEGLGREAFF,TGTGCCAGCAGTTTAGAAGGTCTCGGGAGGGAGGCTTTCTTT
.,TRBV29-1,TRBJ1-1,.,CSVEEIANTEAFF,TGCAGCGTTGAAGAGATAGCGAACACTGAAGCTTTCTTT
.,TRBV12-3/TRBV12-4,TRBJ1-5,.,CASSSRADQPQHF,TGTGCCAGCAGTTCTCGGGCCGACCAGCCCCAGCATTTT
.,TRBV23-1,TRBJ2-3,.,CASSHPVVDTQYF,TGCGCCAGCAGTCACCCCGTAGTAGATACGCAGTATTTT
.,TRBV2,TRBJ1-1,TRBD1,CASRARTGGTEAFF,TGTGCCAGCAGGGCCCGGACAGGGGGCACTGAAGCTTTCTTT
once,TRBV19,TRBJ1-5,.,CASSTASSEGQPQHF,TGTGCCAGTAGTACGGCCTCTTCGGAGGGTCAGCCCCAGCATTTT
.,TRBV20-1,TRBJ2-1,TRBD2,CSASSGTSGDGVEFF,TGCAGTGCTAGTTCCGGGACTAGCGGGGATGGGGTCGAGTTCTTC
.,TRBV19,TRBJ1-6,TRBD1,CASSRIDRGVGSPLHF,TGTGCCAGTAGTAGAATAGACAGGGGAGTCGGTTCACCCCTCCACTTT
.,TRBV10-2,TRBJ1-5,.,CASSDPGRSNQPQHF,TGCGCCAGCAGTGATCCGGGCAGGAGCAATCAGCCCCAGCATTTT
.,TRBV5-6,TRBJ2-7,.,CASSVRQDFSYEQYF,TGTGCCAGCAGCGTTAGACAGGATTTCTCCTACGAGCAGTACTTC
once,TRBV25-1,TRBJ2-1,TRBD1,CASTPGTGDYNEQFF,TGTGCCAGCACTCCAGGGACAGGGGACTACAATGAGCAGTTCTTC
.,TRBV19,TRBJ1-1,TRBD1,CASNGPGQGNTEAFF,TGTGCCAGTAACGGGCCCGGACAGGGTAACACTGAAGCTTTCTTT
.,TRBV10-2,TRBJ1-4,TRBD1,CASSEGGTGNEKLFF,TGCGCCAGCAGTGAGGGCGGGACAGGGAATGAAAAACTGTTTTTT
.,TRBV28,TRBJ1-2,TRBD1,CASSPGQGDGYTF,TGTGCCAGCAGCCCCGGACAGGGCGATGGCTACACCTTC
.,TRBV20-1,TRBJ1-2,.,CSAEHYYGYTF,TGCAGTGCCGAGCACTACTATGGCTACACCTTC
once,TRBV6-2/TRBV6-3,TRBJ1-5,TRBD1,CASSYSVSASGQFNQPQHF,TGTGCCAGCAGTTACTCTGTGTCGGCTTCGGGACAGTTCAATCAGCCCCAGCATTTT
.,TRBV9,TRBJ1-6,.,CASSVTGSNSPLHF,TGTGCCAGCAGCGTCACAGGGAGTAATTCACCCCTCCACTTT